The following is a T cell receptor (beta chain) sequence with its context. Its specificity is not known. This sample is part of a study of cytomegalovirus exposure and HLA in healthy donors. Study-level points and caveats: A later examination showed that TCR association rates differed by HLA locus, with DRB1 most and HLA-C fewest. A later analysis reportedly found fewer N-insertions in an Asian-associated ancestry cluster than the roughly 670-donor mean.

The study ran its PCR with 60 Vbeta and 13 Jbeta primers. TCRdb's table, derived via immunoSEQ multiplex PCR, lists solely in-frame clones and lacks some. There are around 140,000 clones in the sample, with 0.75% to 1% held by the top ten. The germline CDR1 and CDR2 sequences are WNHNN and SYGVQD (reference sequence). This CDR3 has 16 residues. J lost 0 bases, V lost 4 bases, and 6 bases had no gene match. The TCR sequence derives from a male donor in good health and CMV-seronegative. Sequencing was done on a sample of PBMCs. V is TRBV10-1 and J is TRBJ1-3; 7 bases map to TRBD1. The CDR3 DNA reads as TGCGCCAGCAGTGCTGGGACAGACCTCTCTGGAAACACCATATATTTT. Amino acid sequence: CASSAGTDLSGNTIYF.